The rows below give T cell receptor beta chains drawn from one sample of a study of shared clonotypes between healthy human individuals. Assay used: immunoSEQ multiplex PCR; TCRdb lists only in-frame clones, some missing. Of approximately 2.4 million clones in the sample, approximately 96% were seen once. The sample was naive CD4+ T cells sorted from blood. The origin of the receptors is a man between 18 and 29 years old in good health. CDR3s include the opening cysteine and the closing phenylalanine or tryptophan. Fields, in order: clone size, V gene, J gene, D gene, CDR3 protein, CDR3 DNA. A D gene is named only where the DNA matches it firmly. Rows give clone size only sometimes, using once, few, many, or a class for an expanded clone.

NA,TRBV4-3,TRBJ1-1,TRBD1,CASSQVDRDNTEAFF,TGCGCCAGCAGCCAAGTCGACAGGGATAACACTGAAGCTTTCTTT
NA,TRBV6-6,TRBJ1-1,NA,CASSSNGGATEAFF,TGTGCCAGCAGCTCAAACGGGGGGGCCACTGAAGCTTTCTTT
NA,TRBV18,TRBJ2-1,NA,CASSPPVVREQFF,TGTGCCAGCTCACCACCGGTAGTTCGGGAGCAGTTCTTC
few,TRBV7-9,TRBJ1-4,NA,CASSLVQDEKLFF,TGTGCCAGCAGCTTAGTACAGGATGAAAAACTGTTTTTT
NA,TRBV7-9,TRBJ1-2,NA,CASSLDGVGGNYGYTF,TGTGCCAGCAGCCTGGATGGAGTGGGAGGCAACTATGGCTACACCTTC
few,TRBV6-5,TRBJ1-1,NA,CASSYGQMNTEAFF,TGTGCCAGCAGTTACGGACAGATGAACACTGAAGCTTTCTTT
once,TRBV6-1,TRBJ2-7,NA,CASSEGLGKTEYF,TGTGCCAGCAGTGAGGGGCTAGGCAAAACCGAGTACTTC
NA,TRBV6-6,TRBJ1-3,NA,CASSQQGLSGNTIYF,TGTGCCAGCAGTCAACAGGGCTTGTCCGGAAACACCATATATTTT
NA,TRBV28,TRBJ1-2,NA,CASSLDSQGRNYGYTF,TGTGCCAGCAGTTTAGATTCCCAGGGACGGAACTATGGCTACACCTTC
NA,TRBV18,TRBJ1-5,TRBD1,CASSLGQGRDQPQHF,TGTGCCAGCTCACTCGGACAGGGGAGGGATCAGCCCCAGCATTTT
NA,TRBV30,TRBJ1-5,TRBD1,CAWSRDRGPYSNQPQHF,TGTGCCTGGAGTCGGGACAGGGGGCCCTATAGCAATCAGCCCCAGCATTTT
NA,TRBV30,TRBJ1-1,NA,CAWSKGDTEAFF,TGTGCCTGGAGTAAAGGGGACACTGAAGCTTTCTTT
few,TRBV25-1,TRBJ1-1,NA,CASRDKPNTEAFF,TGTGCCAGCAGGGACAAACCGAACACTGAAGCTTTCTTT
NA,TRBV4-3,TRBJ2-7,TRBD2,CASSQDGIAGGNEQYF,TGCGCCAGCAGCCAAGATGGAATAGCGGGAGGGAACGAGCAGTACTTC
NA,TRBV9,TRBJ2-7,NA,CASSVGLPPQSYEQYF,TGTGCCAGCAGCGTAGGACTACCCCCCCAGTCCTACGAGCAGTACTTC
NA,TRBV4-2,TRBJ1-2,NA,CASSQVWDGGFGYTF,TGTGCCAGCAGCCAAGTATGGGACGGAGGGTTTGGCTACACCTTC
NA,TRBV12-5,TRBJ2-3,NA,CASAPLVGGTDTQYF,TGTGCTAGTGCCCCGCTGGTGGGTGGCACAGATACGCAGTATTTT
NA,TRBV6-5,TRBJ2-2,TRBD1,CASSPGTVNTGELFF,TGTGCCAGCAGTCCCGGGACAGTCAACACCGGGGAGCTGTTTTTT
NA,TRBV5-1,TRBJ2-3,TRBD2,CASSPGLAGGTDTQYF,TGCGCCAGCAGCCCGGGACTAGCGGGGGGCACAGATACGCAGTATTTT
NA,TRBV18,TRBJ1-1,NA,CASSPGGGVGTEAFF,TGTGCCAGCTCACCTGGCGGTGGAGTGGGCACTGAAGCTTTCTTT
NA,TRBV10-3,TRBJ1-5,NA,CAIRRSGDQPQHF,TGTGCCATCAGGCGGTCAGGGGATCAGCCCCAGCATTTT
NA,TRBV6-1,TRBJ2-7,NA,CASSEGGGLYEQYF,TGTGCCAGCAGTGAAGGTGGAGGCCTCTACGAGCAGTACTTC
once,TRBV6-5,TRBJ1-1,NA,CASSYGQPNTEAFF,TGTGCCAGCAGTTACGGACAGCCGAACACTGAAGCTTTCTTT
NA,TRBV5-4,TRBJ1-1,TRBD1,CASRAEGARAEAFF,TGTGCCAGCAGAGCGGAGGGGGCGCGAGCTGAAGCTTTCTTT
once,TRBV5-1,TRBJ2-5,NA,CASSSSVAETQYF,TGCGCCAGCAGCTCGTCGGTAGCGGAGACCCAGTACTTC
NA,TRBV5-6,TRBJ2-3,NA,CASTQDSVLTDTQYF,TGTGCCAGCACCCAGGATAGCGTCCTCACAGATACGCAGTATTTT
NA,TRBV10-3,TRBJ1-1,NA,CAISESLGGTEAFF,TGTGCCATCAGTGAGTCGCTGGGAGGCACTGAAGCTTTCTTT
NA,TRBV28,TRBJ2-1,NA,CASSLTVSTEQFF,TGTGCCAGCAGTTTAACAGTCTCCACTGAGCAGTTCTTC
NA,TRBV5-4,TRBJ2-1,TRBD1,CASSFPTGGFYNEQFF,TGTGCCAGCAGCTTCCCGACAGGGGGATTCTACAATGAGCAGTTCTTC
NA,TRBV19,TRBJ2-7,NA,CASSPRGQLERYEQYF,TGTGCCAGTAGCCCCCGTGGGCAGCTCGAACGCTACGAGCAGTACTTC
NA,TRBV6-7,TRBJ1-1,NA,CASSYVIPDRSLNTEAFF,TGTGCCAGCAGTTACGTCATCCCGGACCGCTCATTGAACACTGAAGCTTTCTTT
NA,TRBV14,TRBJ1-1,NA,CASSHVVDTEAFF,TGTGCCAGCAGCCACGTAGTAGATACTGAAGCTTTCTTT
NA,TRBV18,TRBJ2-3,TRBD1,CASSPPFGTGHTDTQYF,TGTGCCAGCTCACCACCGTTTGGGACAGGCCACACAGATACGCAGTATTTT
NA,TRBV6-1,TRBJ1-3,NA,CASSERGSGNTIYF,TGTGCCAGCAGTGAAAGAGGATCTGGAAACACCATATATTTT
NA,TRBV28,TRBJ2-3,TRBD2,CASSSSSGAATDTQYF,TGTGCCAGCAGTTCCAGTAGCGGGGCGGCCACAGATACGCAGTATTTT
NA,TRBV11-2,TRBJ2-3,NA,CASSLDNTQYF,TGTGCCAGCAGCTTAGATAATACGCAGTATTTT
NA,TRBV28,TRBJ2-3,NA,CASSPPGTDTQYF,TGTGCCAGCAGTCCCCCTGGGACAGATACGCAGTATTTT
NA,TRBV29-1,TRBJ2-1,NA,CSATNLGPLSYNEQFF,TGCAGCGCCACGAATCTTGGACCGCTCTCCTACAATGAGCAGTTCTTC
NA,TRBV18,TRBJ1-4,NA,CASSQGATNEKLFF,TGTGCCAGCTCCCAGGGCGCAACTAATGAAAAACTGTTTTTT
NA,TRBV7-2,TRBJ1-1,NA,CASSLEQGLAFF,TGTGCCAGCAGCTTGGAACAGGGCCTAGCTTTCTTT
NA,TRBV6-1,TRBJ2-7,NA,CASTPQPSYEQYF,TGTGCCAGCACCCCCCAGCCCTCCTACGAGCAGTACTTC
NA,TRBV9,TRBJ2-7,NA,CASSVESMTYEQYF,TGTGCCAGCAGCGTAGAGAGCATGACCTACGAGCAGTACTTC
once,TRBV11-2,TRBJ1-1,NA,CASSISGAAFF,TGTGCCAGCAGCATCTCAGGGGCAGCTTTCTTT
NA,TRBV2,TRBJ2-7,NA,CASTHQGERSYEQYF,TGTGCCAGCACGCACCAGGGAGAAAGGTCCTACGAGCAGTACTTC
once,TRBV18,TRBJ1-1,NA,CASSPAGSTEAFF,TGTGCCAGCTCCCCAGCTGGTAGCACTGAAGCTTTCTTT
NA,TRBV27,TRBJ1-3,TRBD1,CASSFRQGAGNTIYF,TGTGCCAGCAGTTTCCGACAGGGGGCAGGAAACACCATATATTTT
NA,TRBV6-6,TRBJ1-2,NA,CASSLRTDLGGYTF,TGTGCCAGCAGTCTCCGGACGGACCTCGGAGGCTACACCTTC
NA,TRBV6-6,TRBJ2-3,NA,CASREQGTDTQYF,TGTGCCAGCAGGGAGCAGGGGACAGATACGCAGTATTTT
few,TRBV18,TRBJ1-1,NA,CASSPGTEAFF,TGTGCCAGCTCACCGGGAACTGAAGCTTTCTTT
NA,TRBV10-3,TRBJ1-2,NA,CAISGMGSYGYTF,TGTGCCATCAGTGGTATGGGTTCCTATGGCTACACCTTC
NA,TRBV15,TRBJ1-4,NA,CATSREDFEEKLFF,TGTGCCACCAGCAGAGAGGACTTCGAGGAAAAACTGTTTTTT
NA,TRBV11-2,TRBJ2-2,TRBD1,CASSLVGDRNTGELFF,TGTGCCAGCAGCTTAGTCGGGGACAGGAACACCGGGGAGCTGTTTTTT
NA,TRBV30,TRBJ2-6,NA,CAWSVLRPASGANVLTF,TGTGCCTGGAGTGTACTTCGGCCGGCCTCTGGGGCCAACGTCCTGACTTTC